Sequencing of this T cell receptor (beta chain) was carried out in a study of metastatic and nonmetastatic thyroid tumors. Looking at the study overall: Repertoire data that came from the blood and tumor or nodule tissue of malignant and benign thyroid patients were compared.

By its share, this clone is medium-sized. Methods used by the authors: CDR3 was compared across clinicopathological groups, and the resulting differences were used to build a distant-metastasis classifier for papillary thyroid cancer. TCRdb re-called clones from the PCR reads using MiXCR. These V and J calls rely on TCRdb rather than the paper's analysis. Of just over 70,000 clones listed, roughly 18% are singletons. Thyroid surgery was performed in patients who had received no treatment beforehand. The germline V gene has CDR1 GTSNPN and CDR2 SVGIG (reference sequence). This CDR3 spans 12 amino acids. Unmatched junction bases numbered 6, after V lost 6 bases and J lost 7 bases.

The J gene is TRBJ1-5, the V gene TRBV30; 7 nucleotides agree with TRBD1. The source is a female donor with papillary thyroid cancer or a benign thyroid nodule (not recorded which). Some clones in this sample may be carry-over from other donors' samples. Sequenced: blood. CDR3 sequence reads: CACQGDGQPQHF. DNA of the CDR3: TGTGCCTGCCAGGGGGATGGACAGCCCCAGCATTTT.